This TCR beta chain comes out of a study of T cells expressing NK-cell markers. On the study more broadly: Sorted CD3+CD56+NKG2C+, CD3+CD56+NKG2C- and CD3+CD56-NKG2C+ T cells provided the TCR beta repertoires. Just one sequenced donor of eight was HCMV-seronegative, while seven were seropositive. Study observations and caveats: In four donors, dominant clonotypes made up about 28.3-65% of CD3+CD56-NKG2C+ cells. The study left the HCMV specificity of expanded NKG2C+ T cell clones unresolved.

No DNA is given; TCRdb re-called the 5' RACE reads and lists each CDR3 protein once. This sample's clone table lists 120,000 to 150,000 distinct CDR3 sequences. Comment on this clonotype: Its cognate antigen is unknown.

The sequence derives from a young man in good health. Specimen: blood T cells: a sorted CD56 or NKG2C T cell subset, CD4+ or CD8+ T cells, or bulk PBMC T cells (not recorded which).

The CDR3 sequence: CASSQEGQLGNTIYF. The rearrangement uses TRBV4-3 and TRBJ1-3. Germline V CDR1 and CDR2: LGHNA, YSLEER. This CDR3 is 15 amino acids long.